One sample yielded the 17 T cell receptor beta chains listed below, sequenced in a study of T cells in Graves' hyperthyroidism and ophthalmopathy. Amplified TCR beta CDR3 regions came from RNA transcripts. Researchers ran a first-round RT-PCR on the TCR CDR3 using the HTBI primer set. TCRdb ran MiXCR on the multiplex PCR reads and lists one entry per CDR3 protein. The sample gives about 290,000 distinct CDR3 sequences, about an eighth of which show up once; roughly 8.2% is in the top ten. Sequenced material: blood. The receptor set was obtained from a woman in her forties with Graves' hyperthyroidism.

This clonotype was counted ten times or more. V is TRBV7-8 and J is TRBJ2-7; perhaps D is TRBD1 or TRBD2 (6 bases each). The CDR3 totals 17 residues. CDR1 is SGHVS and CDR2 is FQNEAQ in the germline V gene. Trimming shortened V by 4 bases and J by 4 bases, and 23 bases separated the two germline ends. The CDR3 spells CASSWDTGTLGTYEQYF. The CDR3 DNA follows: TGTGCCAGCAGCTGGGACACCGGGACACTCGGGACTTACGAGCAGTACTTC.

This clonotype was counted many times. V is TRBV2 and J is TRBJ1-5, with a possible D match to TRBD1 (6 bases). The CDR3 sequence is 14 residues long. Germline CDR1 SNHLY, CDR2 FYNNEI. With 8 bases removed from V and 3 bases from J, the gap between germline ends came to 14 bases. The DNA for the CDR3 is TGTGCCAGCGCGGACAGAGAGTCCAATCAGCCCCAGCATTTT. This encodes CASADRESNQPQHF.

The chain employs TRBV28 and TRBJ2-1; 9 bases are a match to TRBD2. With V trimmed by 5 bases and J by 8 bases, 16 bases remained unmatched. The CDR3 loop spans 17 amino acids. Germline V gene data show CDR1 as MDHEN and CDR2 as SYDVKM. The CDR3 loop reads CASSEGGTSPLGDEQFF. In nucleotides, the CDR3 is TGTGCCAGCAGTGAGGGGGGGACTAGCCCTTTGGGTGATGAGCAGTTCTTC.

This clonotype was seen repeatedly, ten times or more. The CDR3 DNA reads as TGTGCCAGCAGCTTCTCTTCTGCGGGAGTTACGGAACAGTACTTC. It yields the protein CASSFSSAGVTEQYF. The rearrangement links TRBV7-2 to TRBJ2-7; TRBD2 matches 7 bases. The CDR3 has 15 amino acids. J lost 10 bases, V lost 3 bases, and 15 bases had no gene match. Germline V gives CDR1 SGHTA, CDR2 FQGNSA. Filled out from reference TRBV7-2 and TRBJ2-7, the complete variable domain reads GAGVSQSPSNKVTEKGKDVELRCDPISGHTALYWYRQSLGQGLEFLIYFQGNSAPDKSGLPSDRFSAERTGGSVSTLTIQRTQQEDSAVYLCASSFSSAGVTEQYFGPGTRLTVT.

This clonotype was counted many times. This sequence joins TRBV11-2 and TRBJ2-4, with D tentatively TRBD2 (5 bases). The CDR3 totals 13 residues. Looked up from germline, CDR1 is SGHAT and CDR2 is FQNNGV. V was trimmed by 0 bases and J by 8 bases, leaving 8 bases between them. The CDR3, as DNA: TGTGCCAGCAGCTTAGATCGGGGTGACATTCAGTACTTC. It specifies CASSLDRGDIQYF.

This clonotype was recorded a few times. The V call is TRBV9, the J call TRBJ2-3; 10 nucleotides align to TRBD2. V lost 3 bases to trimming and J lost 2 bases; unmatched junction nucleotides: 6. Looked up from germline, CDR1 is SGDLS and CDR2 is YYNGEE. The CDR3 covers 16 residues. CDR3 amino acids: CASSAYSGRLTDTQYF. DNA for the CDR3: TGTGCCAGCAGCGCTTATAGCGGGAGGCTCACAGATACGCAGTATTTT.

Only a few counts were recorded for this clonotype. V is TRBV5-1 and J is TRBJ2-1, with D uncertain. The CDR3 is 15 residues long. V lost 0 bases to trimming and J lost 0 bases, with 7 bases between them. Germline lookup yields CDR1 SGHRS and CDR2 YFSETQ. CDR3 region: CASSLGEGSYNEQFF. The CDR3, as DNA: TGCGCCAGCAGCTTGGGAGAAGGCTCCTACAATGAGCAGTTCTTC.

This clonotype appeared many times. The genes are TRBV20-1 and TRBJ2-1, with 8 bases lining up with TRBD2. CDR3 length: 15 amino acids. Germline loops: CDR1 DFQATT, CDR2 SNEGSKA (reference sequence). V shed 4 bases and J 5 bases; nucleotides not matched to a gene: 10. This chain's CDR3 is CSAIDPGGPHNEQFF. CDR3 coding DNA: TGCAGTGCTATCGACCCGGGAGGGCCCCACAATGAGCAGTTCTTC.

The chain couples TRBV12-5 to TRBJ2-1; D not resolved. V gave up 4 bases and J gave up 8 bases, with 9 bases separating them. CDR3 length: 12 amino acids. The germline CDR1 and CDR2 sequences are LGHNT and FRNRAP. The CDR3 loop is CASGSAQDEQFF. The CDR3 region has the DNA TGTGCTAGTGGTTCAGCTCAAGATGAGCAGTTCTTC.

The chain joins TRBV7-2 to TRBJ2-7; 9 bases map to TRBD1. V trimming: 5 bases; J trimming: 6 bases; junction bases outside the gene matches: 11. Germline V lookup: CDR1 SGHTA, CDR2 FQGNSA. CDR3 length: 15 residues. The CDR3 loop reads CASSTSPGTGFEQYF. CDR3 bases: TGTGCCAGCAGCACCAGTCCCGGGACAGGGTTCGAGCAGTACTTC.

The CDR3 coding sequence is TGCAGTGCTAGGACCTACTCCCAGGGGAACTATGGCTACACCTTC. Its protein is CSARTYSQGNYGYTF. This rearrangement joins TRBV20-1 to TRBJ1-2, with D possibly being TRBD1 (6 bases). This CDR3 comprises 15 residues. Germline CDR1 and CDR2: DFQATT and SNEGSKA (reference sequence). V was cut by 3 bases and J by 2 bases, with 16 bases left in between.

The rearrangement joins TRBV25-1 to TRBJ1-4, with 9 bases that match TRBD1. The CDR3 has 15 amino acids. Per the germline V gene, CDR1 is MGHDK and CDR2 is SYGVNS. The junction had 3 bases not matched to a gene; V was cut back by 6 bases and J by 1 base. The DNA for the CDR3 is TGTGCCAGCAGCCGGGACAGGGAAACTAATGAAAAACTGTTTTTT. Translated, it gives CASSRDRETNEKLFF.

This clonotype came up many times. V usage is TRBV28 and J usage is TRBJ2-7, with 7 bases fitting TRBD1. V lost 7 bases and J lost 2; bases outside the gene matches: 8. Germline V gives CDR1 MDHEN, CDR2 SYDVKM. This CDR3 is built from 14 residues. This CDR3 reads CASTLGQSPYEQYF. The CDR3 nucleotides are TGTGCCAGCACCCTGGGACAGTCCCCCTACGAGCAGTACTTC.

This clonotype was recorded a few times. The chain employs TRBV10-2 and TRBJ2-5; no reliable D call. Germline CDR1 is WSHSY and CDR2 is SAAADI. This CDR3 comprises 14 residues. V was clipped by 7 bases and J by 2 bases, with 14 bases between them. The CDR3 nucleotides read TGCGCCAGCACCCGCTCCACAAGACAAGAGACCCAGTACTTC. It yields the protein CASTRSTRQETQYF.

The gene calls are TRBV25-1 and TRBJ2-2; 8 nucleotides line up with TRBD1. V lost 8 bases and J lost 7; bases outside the gene matches: 9. In germline, CDR1 is MGHDK, CDR2 SYGVNS. The CDR3 contains 14 residues. CDR3 residues: CASCASGGGGELFF. The CDR3 DNA sequence: TGTGCCAGCTGCGCCTCAGGGGGCGGCGGGGAGCTGTTTTTT.

In its sample, this clonotype was seen many times. The CDR3: CATSAGTRGTEAFF. The CDR3 nucleotides read TGTGCCACCAGTGCAGGGACCCGGGGCACTGAAGCTTTCTTT. The chain combines TRBV24-1 with TRBJ1-1; D is perhaps TRBD1 (5 bases). Trimming shortened V by 5 bases and J by 4 bases, and 13 bases separated the two germline ends. This CDR3 contains 14 residues. Germline loops: CDR1 KGHDR, CDR2 SFDVKD.

Concerning this clonotype itself: This may arise from a read error, as a much more abundant clone is one base away. This sequence joins TRBV7-9 and TRBJ1-5, with TRBD1 matching over 9 bases. The germline gives CDR1 SEHNR, CDR2 FQNEAQ (reference sequence). There are 16 residues in the CDR3. The DNA of the CDR3 is TGTGCCAGCAGCTACGGACAGGGGAACAGCAATCAGCCCCAGCGTTTT. It yields the protein CASSYGQGNSNQPQRF.